Below, 32 T cell receptor beta chains from the same sample are listed, as sequenced in a study of blood T cell repertoires in COVID-19. Using immunoSEQ multiplex PCR, the repertoire was profiled, and TCRdb retains in-frame clones only, with some absent. Of approximately 100,000 clones in the sample, approximately 86% were seen once. What was sequenced was PBMCs or T cells enriched from blood (not recorded which). The source of these receptors is a woman in her forties or fifties who had recovered from COVID-19.

The V gene is TRBV30, the J gene TRBJ1-6; D call uncertain. This CDR3 spans 13 amino acids. Trimming took off 5 bases at V and 8 bases at J, with 13 bases between the two ends. Germline values: CDR1 GTSNPN, CDR2 SVGIG (reference sequence). The CDR3 is CAWGPMGYSPLHF. The CDR3 DNA follows: TGTGCCTGGGGCCCGATGGGCTATTCACCCCTCCACTTT.

This chain links TRBV3-1 (or the pseudogene TRBV3-2) with TRBJ2-7, with 7 bases fitting TRBD1. The CDR3 contains 14 residues. V was pared by 0 bases and J by 4 bases, with 3 bases of the junction left unmatched. The germline CDR1 and CDR2 sequences are LGHDT and YNNKEL (reference sequence). For the CDR3, the DNA is TGTGCCAGCAGCCAAGACCGGACAGGATACGAGCAGTACTTC. Encoded protein: CASSQDRTGYEQYF.

The CDR3 spells CASSSSGSGYNEQFF. CDR3 in DNA: TGCGCCAGCAGTTCCAGCGGGAGTGGGTACAATGAGCAGTTCTTC. This rearrangement joins TRBV5-1 to TRBJ2-1; 8 positions agree with TRBD2. Germline lookup yields CDR1 SGHRS and CDR2 YFSETQ. There are 15 residues in the CDR3. V trimming: 5 bases; J trimming: 4 bases; junction bases outside the gene matches: 8.

The chain recombines TRBV29-1 with TRBJ1-1, with a possible D match to TRBD1 (5 bases). Per the germline V gene, CDR1 is SQVTM and CDR2 is ANQGSEA. CDR3 size: 16 residues. Trimming stripped 0 bases from V and 4 bases from J, with 18 bases between. The CDR3 protein is CSVEDLAGSGVTEAFF. The CDR3 DNA reads as TGCAGCGTTGAAGATCTTGCAGGGAGCGGGGTCACTGAAGCTTTCTTT.

This clone was observed a single time. The V and J genes are TRBV12-5 and TRBJ2-3, with D perhaps TRBD2 (5 bases). Germline V gives CDR1 LGHNT, CDR2 FRNRAP. Trimming removed 1 base at V and 0 bases at J, with 14 bases between. The CDR3 has 17 residues. This chain's CDR3 is CASGLESGRYSTDTQYF. In nucleotides, the CDR3 is TGTGCTAGTGGTTTGGAGTCGGGGAGATATAGCACAGATACGCAGTATTTT.

The chain is built from TRBV5-5 and TRBJ2-2; D is uncertain. CDR1 is SGHKS and CDR2 is YYEKEE in the germline V gene (reference sequence). This CDR3 has 16 residues. The V gene lost 0 bases and the J gene lost 3 bases, with 12 bases spanning the gap. This CDR3 is CASSLGSGLHTGELFF. The CDR3 DNA follows: TGTGCCAGCAGCTTGGGCTCTGGGCTACACACCGGGGAGCTGTTTTTT.

The genes are TRBV2 and TRBJ2-5; D remains unclear. CDR1 and CDR2 from the germline V gene are SNHLY and FYNNEI. Trimming cost V 4 bases and J 2 bases, with 8 bases left between them. The CDR3 is 13 amino acids. The CDR3 nucleotides read TGTGCCAGCAGTGGAGGATATCAAGAGACCCAGTACTTC. Translated: CASSGGYQETQYF.

This chain links TRBV7-2 with TRBJ1-1; 7 bases line up with TRBD1. CDR1 is SGHTA and CDR2 is FQGNSA in the germline V gene. The trim removed 7 bases at V and 0 bases at J, leaving 11 bases unmatched. This CDR3 region has 16 residues. In nucleotides, the CDR3 is TGTGCCAGCACCCTATACGCAGGGGGTATGAACACTGAAGCTTTCTTT. This encodes CASTLYAGGMNTEAFF.

This clone was seen only once. The chain joins TRBV14 to TRBJ2-1; a weak D match, TRBD1 (5 bases). The CDR3 length is 20 residues. V lost 0 bases and J 6 bases, leaving 27 bases between the germline ends. Germline lookup yields CDR1 SGHDN and CDR2 FVKESK. In DNA form, the CDR3 reads TGTGCCAGCAGCCAAGAGGCGTTTCGCGGACACCCAAGTTTGGGCAATGAGCAGTTCTTC. Its protein is CASSQEAFRGHPSLGNEQFF. Filled out from reference TRBV14 and TRBJ2-1, the complete variable domain reads EAGVTQFPSHSVIEKGQTVTLRCDPISGHDNLYWYRRVMGKEIKFLLHFVKESKQDESGMPNNRFLAERTGGTYSTLKVQPAELEDSGVYFCASSQEAFRGHPSLGNEQFFGPGTRLTVL.

This rearrangement joins TRBV27 to TRBJ2-7; 9 bases line up with TRBD1. The CDR3 contains 14 residues. The V gene end was trimmed by 6 bases and the J gene end by 3 bases; junction bases not matched to a gene: 6. The V gene's germline CDR1 is MNHEY and CDR2 SMNVEV (reference sequence). The CDR3 loop is CASRTGGSGYEQYF. The DNA for the CDR3 is TGTGCCAGCAGAACAGGGGGCAGTGGCTACGAGCAGTACTTC.

The J gene is TRBJ2-6, the V gene TRBV28; 9 bases map to TRBD1. Germline V gene lookup returns CDR1 MDHEN and CDR2 SYDVKM. This CDR3 region has 18 residues. V lost 6 bases to trimming and J lost 0 bases; unmatched junction nucleotides: 9. CDR3 sequence reads: CASSVGQGEGSGANVLTF. CDR3 sequence (DNA): TGTGCCAGCAGCGTGGGACAGGGAGAAGGCTCTGGGGCCAACGTCCTGACTTTC.

The chain combines TRBV4-2 with TRBJ2-3, with TRBD2 matching 9 bases. Germline assignment: CDR1 LGHNA and CDR2 YNFKEQ. The CDR3 totals 17 residues. V shed 0 bases, J shed 4 bases, and the junction held 8 bases outside the gene matches. As DNA, the CDR3 is TGTGCCAGCAGCCAAGATCTCGCGGGGGGGCCCGCAGATACGCAGTATTTT. This codes for CASSQDLAGGPADTQYF.

Here the CDR3 reads CASSRTGGVNSPLHF. CDR3 nucleotides: TGTGCCAGCAGTAGGACAGGGGGCGTAAATTCACCCCTCCACTTT. The gene calls are TRBV28 and TRBJ1-6, with 11 bases fitting TRBD1. V dropped 5 bases and J dropped 7; count of bases not matched to a gene: 4. There are 15 residues in the CDR3. Per the germline V gene, CDR1 is MDHEN and CDR2 is SYDVKM.

This sequence joins TRBV30 and TRBJ2-5; D not certain. The CDR3 runs to 15 residues. CDR1 is GTSNPN, CDR2 SVGIG, per germline (reference sequence). V was trimmed by 0 bases and J by 1 base, leaving 12 bases between them. The CDR3 loop reads CAWSVNPRGQETQYF. CDR3 coding DNA: TGTGCCTGGAGTGTAAACCCCCGAGGCCAAGAGACCCAGTACTTC.

V usage is TRBV19 and J usage is TRBJ1-2, with D possibly TRBD1 on 5 matching bases. Germline CDR1 LNHDA, CDR2 SQIVND (reference sequence). This CDR3 region has 14 residues. V was pared by 6 bases and J by 4 bases, with 15 bases between. The CDR3: CASRAPDRVYGYTF. The CDR3 DNA reads as TGTGCCAGTAGGGCCCCCGACAGAGTCTATGGCTACACCTTC. Looking up the rest from reference TRBV19 and TRBJ1-2 gives the full variable domain: DGGITQSPKYLFRKEGQNVTLSCEQNLNHDAMYWYRQDPGQGLRLIYYSQIVNDFQKGDIAEGYSVSREKKESFPLTVTSAQKNPTAFYLCASRAPDRVYGYTFGSGTRLTVV.

The V call is TRBV15, the J call TRBJ2-3; TRBD2 might be the D (5 bases). There are 16 residues in the CDR3. Germline loops: CDR1 LNHNV, CDR2 YYDKDF (reference sequence). V was shortened by 3 bases and J by 5 bases, with 18 bases between the two germline ends. This chain's CDR3 is CATSRGEGQRGDTQYF. The CDR3 nucleotides read TGTGCCACCAGCAGGGGAGAAGGCCAAAGAGGAGATACGCAGTATTTT.

This clone was counted only a few times. The rearrangement joins TRBV19 to TRBJ2-1; D might be TRBD2 (6 bases). Trimming stripped 3 bases from V and 4 bases from J, with 10 bases between. This CDR3 region has 14 residues. Germline loops: CDR1 LNHDA, CDR2 SQIVND (reference sequence). The CDR3 DNA sequence: TGTGCCAGTAGTATTAACGGAGGGTACAATGAGCAGTTCTTC. Protein sequence: CASSINGGYNEQFF.

The CDR3 region is CASFDRPTNQPQHF. The CDR3 nucleotides read TGTGCCAGCTTCGACAGGCCTACCAATCAGCCCCAGCATTTT. This chain links TRBV2 with TRBJ1-5, with D maybe TRBD1 (6 bases). V lost 8 bases, J lost 3 bases, and 14 bases lay in between. Per the germline V gene, CDR1 is SNHLY and CDR2 is FYNNEI. The CDR3 has 14 residues.

The chain carries TRBV3-1 (or the pseudogene TRBV3-2) and TRBJ1-5; possible D gene TRBD1, 5 bases. Germline V gene sequence: CDR1 LGHDT, CDR2 YNNKEL (reference sequence). The CDR3 is made up of 15 amino acids. V gave up 0 bases and J gave up 5 bases, with 11 bases separating them. The chain's CDR3 is CASSQDRGWDQPQHF. Here the CDR3 DNA reads TGTGCCAGCAGCCAAGATCGGGGGTGGGATCAGCCCCAGCATTTT.

J is TRBJ2-5 and V is TRBV6-5; maybe TRBD1 (5 bases). The CDR3 spans 12 residues. V lost 6 bases and J 5 bases, leaving 10 bases between the germline ends. The germline V gene has CDR1 MNHEY and CDR2 SVGAGI. The DNA of the CDR3 is TGTGCCAGCAGCAGGGTATCGGAGACCCAGTACTTC. Its protein is CASSRVSETQYF.

The chain employs TRBV30 and TRBJ2-7, with D tentatively TRBD2 (5 bases). Germline-derived CDR1 and CDR2 are GTSNPN and SVGIG (reference sequence). The CDR3 is 12 residues long. V was cut by 3 bases and J by 4 bases, with 10 bases left in between. Here the CDR3 DNA reads TGTGCCTGGAGAATTGGGAGTTACGAGCAGTACTTC. It yields the protein CAWRIGSYEQYF.

This clone has a handful of counts. The rearrangement joins TRBV3-1 (or the pseudogene TRBV3-2) to TRBJ2-3; a possible D gene is TRBD2 (6 bases). CDR3 length: 15 residues. With 1 base removed from V and 5 bases from J, the gap between germline ends came to 13 bases. CDR1 and CDR2 from the germline V gene are LGHDT and YNNKEL (reference sequence). The CDR3 sequence is CASSQGSWGGDTQYF. The DNA for the CDR3 is TGTGCCAGCAGCCAAGGTTCCTGGGGAGGAGATACGCAGTATTTT.

The chain joins TRBV9 to TRBJ2-3, with 10 bases aligning to TRBD1. Germline V gives CDR1 SGDLS, CDR2 YYNGEE. Losses at the gene ends were 6 bases for V and 4 bases for J; bases not matched to a gene: 2. CDR3 length: 13 residues. The DNA of the CDR3 is TGTGCCAGCACCGGGACAGGGGCAGATACGCAGTATTTT. This codes for CASTGTGADTQYF.

This clone was seen once. The V gene is TRBV19, the J gene TRBJ2-7; possible D gene TRBD2, 7 bases. V was pared by 6 bases and J by 2 bases, with 20 bases between. Germline CDR1 reads LNHDA; CDR2 reads SQIVND (reference sequence). This CDR3 is 16 amino acids long. The chain's CDR3 is CASSQGIGGATYEQYF. The CDR3 DNA follows: TGTGCCAGTAGCCAGGGGATTGGGGGGGCTACCTACGAGCAGTACTTC.

The rearrangement links TRBV6-2 or TRBV6-3 to TRBJ2-3; D not certain. This CDR3 is 12 amino acids long. Per germline, CDR1 MNHEY and CDR2 SVGEGT. V shed 4 bases and J shed 2 bases, with 4 bases lying between them. CDR3 bases: TGTGCCAGCAGTTTAAACACAGATACGCAGTATTTT. Residues: CASSLNTDTQYF.

The chain employs TRBV5-1 and TRBJ1-2, with D possibly matching TRBD1 (6 bases). V gave up 4 bases and J gave up 0 bases, with 22 bases separating them. The CDR3 loop spans 18 amino acids. Germline CDR1 reads SGHRS; CDR2 reads YFSETQ. The CDR3 bases are TGCGCCAGCAGCCCCTTTTACCCAGGGGAACGGGCTAACTATGGCTACACCTTC. Its translation is CASSPFYPGERANYGYTF.

The table lists this clone with a count of one. V usage is TRBV7-2 and J usage is TRBJ2-7, with 7 positions matching TRBD2. This CDR3 spans 15 amino acids. Germline-derived CDR1 and CDR2 are SGHTA and FQGNSA. Unmatched junction bases numbered 6, after V lost 1 base and J lost 3 bases. The CDR3 DNA is TGTGCCAGCAGCTTAGAAGCGGGAATAGGCTACGAGCAGTACTTC. Protein product: CASSLEAGIGYEQYF.

The chain has TRBV20-1 and TRBJ1-4; tentative D call: TRBD1 (5 bases). Germline V gene lookup returns CDR1 DFQATT and CDR2 SNEGSKA (reference sequence). The CDR3 spans 16 residues. The ends were cut back, 6 bases at V and 7 bases at J, with 24 bases in the middle. The CDR3 sequence: CSASGRSGVSTEKLFF. CDR3 nucleotides: TGCAGTGCCAGTGGACGGTCGGGGGTGTCGACTGAAAAACTGTTTTTT.

The chain combines TRBV5-4 with TRBJ1-2; no firm D call. CDR1 and CDR2 from the germline V gene are SGHNT and YYREEE (reference sequence). This CDR3 contains 14 residues. Trimming removed 0 bases at V and 7 bases at J, with 13 bases between. The CDR3 reads CASSLEVTPGGYTF. CDR3 sequence (DNA): TGTGCCAGCAGCTTGGAAGTTACCCCCGGTGGCTACACCTTC.

The CDR3 protein is CASRGANQPQHF. CDR3 nucleotide sequence: TGTGCCAGCAGGGGGGCGAATCAGCCCCAGCATTTT. V is TRBV6-5 and J is TRBJ1-5; D might be TRBD1 (6 bases). The CDR3 is made up of 12 amino acids. Germline V gene lookup returns CDR1 MNHEY and CDR2 SVGAGI. V lost 6 bases, J lost 4 bases, and 7 bases lay in between.

CDR3 sequence reads: CASSIGGLGNTEAFF. In DNA, the CDR3 is TGTGCCAGTAGTATCGGAGGGCTGGGTAACACTGAAGCTTTCTTT. The genes are TRBV19 and TRBJ1-1; D not resolved. CDR3 length: 15 residues. Germline V gene sequence: CDR1 LNHDA, CDR2 SQIVND (reference sequence). The V end lost 3 bases, the J end lost 2 bases, and 13 bases lay between the germline ends.

CDR3 sequence reads: CASIRATVSPGELFF. The CDR3 nucleotides are TGTGCCAGCATCCGCGCGACAGTTAGCCCCGGGGAGCTGTTTTTT. V usage is TRBV7-3 and J usage is TRBJ2-2; perhaps TRBD1 as D (5 bases). Germline CDR1 SGHTA, CDR2 FQGTGA. There are 15 residues in the CDR3. The V gene lost 7 bases and the J gene lost 6 bases, with 18 bases spanning the gap. The complete variable domain, with remaining parts taken from reference TRBV7-3 and TRBJ2-2, reads GAGVSQTPSNKVTEKGKYVELRCDPISGHTALYWYRQSLGQGPEFLIYFQGTGAADDSGLPNDRFFAVRPEGSVSTLKIQRTERGDSAVYLCASIRATVSPGELFFGEGSRLTVL.